These 2 T cell receptor beta chains originate from one sample sequenced in a study of shared clonotypes between healthy human individuals. Using immunoSEQ multiplex PCR, the repertoire was profiled, and TCRdb retains in-frame clones only, with some absent. The sample comprises about 960,000 clones, 70% to 85% of which are singletons, and 1.5% rests with the top ten. The sequencing input was memory CD4+ T cells sorted from blood. The subset here: CD45RA-negative fraction. The receptors derive from a man younger than 35 in good health.

The J gene is TRBJ2-7, the V gene TRBV7-2, with TRBD1 as a possible D gene (6 bases). Between the trimmed V and J ends, which lost 4 bases and 3 bases, there was a span of 19 bases. CDR1 and CDR2 from the germline V gene are SGHTA and FQGNSA. This CDR3 has 16 amino acids. The CDR3 protein is CASSYKQGGGYYEQYF. The CDR3 coding sequence is TGTGCCAGCAGCTACAAACAGGGCGGTGGGTACTACGAGCAGTACTTC.

This rearrangement joins TRBV7-3 to TRBJ2-5; D is perhaps TRBD1 (5 bases). V lost 2 bases and J lost 9, with 13 bases in between. This CDR3 has 13 residues. Germline V gene sequence: CDR1 SGHTA, CDR2 FQGTGA. The CDR3 coding sequence is TGTGCCAGCAGCTTAGAACAGGAGCAGGCCCAGTACTTC. It translates to CASSLEQEQAQYF.